These T cell receptor beta chains were read from a single sample in a study of blood T cell repertoires in COVID-19. Method: immunoSEQ multiplex PCR; TCRdb's copy keeps in-frame clones and lacks some. The sample includes over 250,000 clones, about 89% of them seen just once. Material for sequencing was PBMCs or T cells enriched from blood (not recorded which). The source is a man aged 35-49 years who had recovered from COVID-19. Both conserved end residues are part of each CDR3. Fields, in order: J gene, V gene, clone size, D gene, CDR3 DNA, CDR3 protein. D genes are given only for firm matches. Clone sizes are given selectively: once, few, many, or a class where the clone is expanded.

j_call: TRBJ1-5
v_call: TRBV10-3
clone_size: NA
d_call: TRBD1
cdr3_nt: TGTGCCATCAGTGAAGGGACAGGGGGTAACAATCAGCCCCAGCATTTT
cdr3_aa: CAISEGTGGNNQPQHF

j_call: TRBJ1-5
v_call: TRBV3-1/TRBV3-2
clone_size: few
d_call: NA
cdr3_nt: TGTGCCAGCAGCCAAGACTCTCAGGCTGGCAATCAGCCCCAGCATTTT
cdr3_aa: CASSQDSQAGNQPQHF

j_call: TRBJ2-7
v_call: TRBV6-1
clone_size: many
d_call: TRBD2
cdr3_nt: TGTGCCAGCAGTGAAGAGCCTAGCGGGAGCTACGAGCAGTACTTC
cdr3_aa: CASSEEPSGSYEQYF

j_call: TRBJ2-7
v_call: TRBV4-2
clone_size: NA
d_call: NA
cdr3_nt: TGTGCCAGCAGCCAACCCACTCCCCAACTAGGCTACGAGCAGTACTTC
cdr3_aa: CASSQPTPQLGYEQYF

j_call: TRBJ2-7
v_call: TRBV5-6
clone_size: NA
d_call: TRBD2
cdr3_nt: TGTGCCAGCAGCTTCCTCTCGTCTAGCGGGAGTACCATCTACGAGCAGTACTTC
cdr3_aa: CASSFLSSSGSTIYEQYF

j_call: TRBJ1-1
v_call: TRBV5-1
clone_size: NA
d_call: NA
cdr3_nt: TGCGCCAGCAGCTTGGCCTTAGACATTCCGCTCGTGAACACTGAAGCTTTCTTT
cdr3_aa: CASSLALDIPLVNTEAFF

j_call: TRBJ2-7
v_call: TRBV10-2
clone_size: once
d_call: TRBD1
cdr3_nt: TGCGCCAGCAGACGGACAGGATACGAGCAGTACTTC
cdr3_aa: CASRRTGYEQYF

j_call: TRBJ2-1
v_call: TRBV29-1
clone_size: once
d_call: TRBD2
cdr3_nt: TGCAGCGTTGGCGACCTAGCGGACTTGTACAATGAGCAGTTCTTC
cdr3_aa: CSVGDLADLYNEQFF

j_call: TRBJ1-2
v_call: TRBV19
clone_size: NA
d_call: TRBD1
cdr3_nt: TGTGCCAGTAGTTCCCGACAGGGCAACTATGGCTACACCTTC
cdr3_aa: CASSSRQGNYGYTF

j_call: TRBJ2-5
v_call: TRBV7-3
clone_size: NA
d_call: NA
cdr3_nt: TGTGCCAGCAGCTTCGGGGGTCGAGAGACCCAGTACTTC
cdr3_aa: CASSFGGRETQYF

j_call: TRBJ2-1
v_call: TRBV7-2
clone_size: NA
d_call: TRBD2
cdr3_nt: TGTGCCAGCAGCTTAGTAATAGCGGCGGGAGGGTCTAATGAGCAGTTCTTC
cdr3_aa: CASSLVIAAGGSNEQFF

j_call: TRBJ2-5
v_call: TRBV9
clone_size: NA
d_call: NA
cdr3_nt: TGTGCCAGCAGCGGGGCAGGCAAAGAGACCCAGTACTTC
cdr3_aa: CASSGAGKETQYF

j_call: TRBJ1-4
v_call: TRBV11-2
clone_size: few
d_call: NA
cdr3_nt: TGTGCCAGCAGCTTAGACGGGGACTTTAATGAAAAACTGTTTTTT
cdr3_aa: CASSLDGDFNEKLFF

j_call: TRBJ2-6
v_call: TRBV7-2
clone_size: NA
d_call: NA
cdr3_nt: TGTGCCAGCAGCCATTCTAGCCTCTCTGGGGCCAACGTCCTGACTTTC
cdr3_aa: CASSHSSLSGANVLTF

j_call: TRBJ1-6
v_call: TRBV5-8
clone_size: NA
d_call: NA
cdr3_nt: TGTGCCAGCAGCTTCCTTCGGTCACCCCTCCACTTT
cdr3_aa: CASSFLRSPLHF

j_call: TRBJ2-2
v_call: TRBV6-5
clone_size: NA
d_call: TRBD2
cdr3_nt: TGTGCCAGCAGTTTACTTAGCGGGGTGGGCGGGGAGCTGTTTTTT
cdr3_aa: CASSLLSGVGGELFF

j_call: TRBJ1-2
v_call: TRBV10-3
clone_size: NA
d_call: TRBD1
cdr3_nt: TGTGCCATCAGTGTACGACAGGGAGATGGCTACACCTTC
cdr3_aa: CAISVRQGDGYTF

j_call: TRBJ2-5
v_call: TRBV3-1/TRBV3-2
clone_size: NA
d_call: NA
cdr3_nt: TGTGCCAGCAGCCAAGATCGGTCCCAGGCCCAAGAGACCCAGTACTTC
cdr3_aa: CASSQDRSQAQETQYF

j_call: TRBJ2-7
v_call: TRBV5-6
clone_size: NA
d_call: NA
cdr3_nt: TGTGCCAGCAGCTTGGCCCTCCACGAGCAGTACTTC
cdr3_aa: CASSLALHEQYF

j_call: TRBJ1-1
v_call: TRBV6-1
clone_size: NA
d_call: TRBD1
cdr3_nt: TGTGCCAGCAGTGACGTCCCGGGACAGGGAATGAACACTGAAGCTTTCTTT
cdr3_aa: CASSDVPGQGMNTEAFF

j_call: TRBJ1-5
v_call: TRBV28
clone_size: NA
d_call: TRBD1
cdr3_nt: TGTGCCATCGACAGGGGTCGGTTTCAGCCCCAGCATTTT
cdr3_aa: CAIDRGRFQPQHF

j_call: TRBJ1-2
v_call: TRBV11-2
clone_size: NA
d_call: NA
cdr3_nt: TGTGCCAGCAGCTTAGGAGGAGGAGAGCGTTATGGCTACACCTTC
cdr3_aa: CASSLGGGERYGYTF

j_call: TRBJ1-5
v_call: TRBV6-2/TRBV6-3
clone_size: few
d_call: TRBD1
cdr3_nt: TGTGCCAGCAGTTACCGTGGACAGGGGAGTCAGCCCCAGCATTTT
cdr3_aa: CASSYRGQGSQPQHF

j_call: TRBJ2-7
v_call: TRBV9
clone_size: NA
d_call: TRBD2
cdr3_nt: TGTGCCAGCAGCGTAGTAGCGGGGCCAGCCTACGAGCAGTACTTC
cdr3_aa: CASSVVAGPAYEQYF

j_call: TRBJ2-7
v_call: TRBV5-1
clone_size: NA
d_call: TRBD1
cdr3_nt: TGCGCCAGCAGCCCTAGAGGACAGGTTAGCTCCTACGAGCAGTACTTC
cdr3_aa: CASSPRGQVSSYEQYF

j_call: TRBJ2-7
v_call: TRBV19
clone_size: NA
d_call: TRBD1
cdr3_nt: TGTGCCAGTAGCCCTGGAGGGACAGGGTTTATCGAGCAGTACTTC
cdr3_aa: CASSPGGTGFIEQYF

j_call: TRBJ2-5
v_call: TRBV29-1
clone_size: NA
d_call: TRBD1
cdr3_nt: TGCAGCGTCCGAGGACAGGGTGAGACCCAGTACTTC
cdr3_aa: CSVRGQGETQYF

j_call: TRBJ2-2
v_call: TRBV7-9
clone_size: NA
d_call: TRBD1
cdr3_nt: TGTGCCAGCAGCCCGACCGAACAGGGGACCGGGGAGCTGTTTTTT
cdr3_aa: CASSPTEQGTGELFF

j_call: TRBJ1-2
v_call: TRBV7-8
clone_size: NA
d_call: TRBD1
cdr3_nt: TGTGCCAGCAGCTTAGCGGGACAGGCAAACTATGGCTACACCTTC
cdr3_aa: CASSLAGQANYGYTF

j_call: TRBJ1-6
v_call: TRBV28
clone_size: few
d_call: TRBD1
cdr3_nt: TGTGCCAGCAGCCTAACGGGACAGGCAAATAATTCACCCCTCCACTTT
cdr3_aa: CASSLTGQANNSPLHF

j_call: TRBJ2-1
v_call: TRBV9
clone_size: NA
d_call: TRBD2
cdr3_nt: TGTGCCAGCAGCTCTACCCGCGGGGGGATCAATGAGCAGTTCTTC
cdr3_aa: CASSSTRGGINEQFF

j_call: TRBJ1-1
v_call: TRBV7-9
clone_size: NA
d_call: NA
cdr3_nt: TGTGCCAGCAGCTTGGCCAGGGTCTTATCTGAAGCTTTCTTT
cdr3_aa: CASSLARVLSEAFF

j_call: TRBJ1-1
v_call: TRBV7-8
clone_size: NA
d_call: TRBD1
cdr3_nt: TGTGCCAGCAGCTCAAAGACAGGGGTGACTGAAGCTTTCTTT
cdr3_aa: CASSSKTGVTEAFF

j_call: TRBJ1-1
v_call: TRBV28
clone_size: NA
d_call: NA
cdr3_nt: TGTGCCAGCGCGGAGGCTGAAGCTTTCTTT
cdr3_aa: CASAEAEAFF

j_call: TRBJ2-5
v_call: TRBV10-3
clone_size: NA
d_call: TRBD2
cdr3_nt: TGTGCCAAGGGACTAGCGGGAGAAGAGACCCAGTACTTC
cdr3_aa: CAKGLAGEETQYF

j_call: TRBJ1-2
v_call: TRBV14
clone_size: NA
d_call: TRBD1
cdr3_nt: TGTGCCAGCAGCCAAGACGCTTTGGGACAGATCTATGGCTACACCTTC
cdr3_aa: CASSQDALGQIYGYTF

j_call: TRBJ1-3
v_call: TRBV15
clone_size: NA
d_call: NA
cdr3_nt: TGTGCCACCAGCCCTGGACAGTACACTGGAAACACCATATATTTT
cdr3_aa: CATSPGQYTGNTIYF

j_call: TRBJ2-6
v_call: TRBV19
clone_size: few
d_call: NA
cdr3_nt: TGTGCCAGTAGTATAGGGGCGGGGTCTGGGGCCAACGTCCTGACTTTC
cdr3_aa: CASSIGAGSGANVLTF

j_call: TRBJ2-1
v_call: TRBV11-2
clone_size: NA
d_call: TRBD2
cdr3_nt: TGTGCCAGCAGCTTAAGGACTAGCGCGTACAATGAGCAGTTCTTC
cdr3_aa: CASSLRTSAYNEQFF

j_call: TRBJ2-1
v_call: TRBV7-2
clone_size: few
d_call: TRBD2
cdr3_nt: TGTGCCAGCAGTTCATGGAGCGGGAGGGCCGGCAATGAGCAGTTCTTC
cdr3_aa: CASSSWSGRAGNEQFF

j_call: TRBJ1-6
v_call: TRBV30
clone_size: NA
d_call: TRBD1
cdr3_nt: TGTGCCTTCATAGACAGGGGGCTGGTTAATTCACCCCTCCACTTT
cdr3_aa: CAFIDRGLVNSPLHF

j_call: TRBJ1-2
v_call: TRBV14
clone_size: NA
d_call: TRBD1
cdr3_nt: TGTGCCAGCAGCCACGTCCCGGGACAGGGTTCCTATGGCTACACCTTC
cdr3_aa: CASSHVPGQGSYGYTF

j_call: TRBJ2-1
v_call: TRBV19
clone_size: NA
d_call: TRBD1
cdr3_nt: TGTGCCAGTAGTGAGCACAGGGGCAGTCGTTACAATGAGCAGTTCTTC
cdr3_aa: CASSEHRGSRYNEQFF

j_call: TRBJ2-7
v_call: TRBV20-1
clone_size: NA
d_call: NA
cdr3_nt: TGCAGTGCTAGTTACAGGGAACAATACGAGCAGTACTTC
cdr3_aa: CSASYREQYEQYF

j_call: TRBJ1-2
v_call: TRBV21-1
clone_size: NA
d_call: NA
cdr3_nt: TGTGCCAGCAGCAAAGCGAGGGATGGCTACACCTTC
cdr3_aa: CASSKARDGYTF

j_call: TRBJ1-1
v_call: TRBV14
clone_size: NA
d_call: NA
cdr3_nt: TGTGCCAGCAGCCAAGATCTTGGCATTATGAACACTGAAGCTTTCTTT
cdr3_aa: CASSQDLGIMNTEAFF

j_call: TRBJ2-3
v_call: TRBV7-3
clone_size: NA
d_call: NA
cdr3_nt: TGTGCCAGCAGCGAGGGACACGCCTTAAGCACAGATACGCAGTATTTT
cdr3_aa: CASSEGHALSTDTQYF

j_call: TRBJ2-7
v_call: TRBV9
clone_size: NA
d_call: TRBD2
cdr3_nt: TGTGCCAGCAGCGAAGCGGGACTAGCGGGAGCCGAGCAGTACTTC
cdr3_aa: CASSEAGLAGAEQYF

j_call: TRBJ2-7
v_call: TRBV28
clone_size: NA
d_call: NA
cdr3_nt: TGTGCCAGCAGTTCCCCTCCCCAGGGGAGCTCCTACGAGCAGTACTTC
cdr3_aa: CASSSPPQGSSYEQYF

j_call: TRBJ2-2
v_call: TRBV7-7
clone_size: NA
d_call: TRBD1
cdr3_nt: TGTGCTAGCAGCCGAGACAGGGTCGGCACCGGGGAGCTGTTTTTT
cdr3_aa: CASSRDRVGTGELFF

j_call: TRBJ2-7
v_call: TRBV6-2/TRBV6-3
clone_size: NA
d_call: TRBD2
cdr3_nt: TGTGCCAGCAGTTACTCTTCAGCGGGAGGAACCTACGAGCAGTACTTC
cdr3_aa: CASSYSSAGGTYEQYF

j_call: TRBJ1-5
v_call: TRBV27
clone_size: NA
d_call: NA
cdr3_nt: TGTGCCAGCAGTGGACGATCAGGGCTTCAGCCCCAGCATTTT
cdr3_aa: CASSGRSGLQPQHF

j_call: TRBJ2-7
v_call: TRBV7-9
clone_size: NA
d_call: TRBD1
cdr3_nt: TGTGCCAGCAGCTTAGCCCGGGACAGGGGACTTGACGAGCAGTACTTC
cdr3_aa: CASSLARDRGLDEQYF

j_call: TRBJ1-1
v_call: TRBV13
clone_size: NA
d_call: TRBD1
cdr3_nt: TGTGCCAGCAGTCGAACCCCGGACAGGGTGAACACTGAAGCTTTCTTT
cdr3_aa: CASSRTPDRVNTEAFF

j_call: TRBJ1-5
v_call: TRBV4-1
clone_size: NA
d_call: NA
cdr3_nt: TGCGCCAGCAGCCAAGGTAGTCGGACAGAAAGCAATCAGCCCCAGCATTTT
cdr3_aa: CASSQGSRTESNQPQHF

j_call: TRBJ1-4
v_call: TRBV11-2
clone_size: NA
d_call: NA
cdr3_nt: TGTGCCAGCAGCTCGGGGGATTGGAATGAAAAACTGTTTTTT
cdr3_aa: CASSSGDWNEKLFF

j_call: TRBJ2-3
v_call: TRBV5-6
clone_size: NA
d_call: NA
cdr3_nt: TGTGCCAGCAGCTTGAGGGGTAGGGGGTGGGATACGCAGTATTTT
cdr3_aa: CASSLRGRGWDTQYF

j_call: TRBJ1-2
v_call: TRBV5-8
clone_size: once
d_call: NA
cdr3_nt: TGTGCCAGCAGCTTGCCGGGATACGGCTACACCTTC
cdr3_aa: CASSLPGYGYTF

j_call: TRBJ2-3
v_call: TRBV30
clone_size: NA
d_call: TRBD2
cdr3_nt: TGTGCCTGGATTCAACCAGGGACTAGCGGGGGAGTAGATACGCAGTATTTT
cdr3_aa: CAWIQPGTSGGVDTQYF